This record looks at one T cell receptor (beta chain) sequence and its context. This clone's antigen is unknown. Within one base of it there is no much larger clone, and no base qualities were kept. Measured from the cysteine to the phenylalanine, the CDR3 is 16 residues long. Just the 48-base CDR3 DNA is kept, in frame starting at base 1. CDR1 and CDR2 were assigned from the germline V gene as KGHSH and LQKENI. A distance of 20 bases separates the germline ends of V and J, which lose 8 bases and 1 base respectively. The data stem from a study of technical replicates of blood from a handful of donors (dated by TCRdb to about 2017). Library preparation employed the immunoSEQ multiplex PCR assay. This is the immuneACCESS table as TCRdb keeps it, with only in-frame sequences that have V and J called. A part of the clones is gone; compared with another copy, unresolved V genes explain less than half, and the rest is unexplained. The sample table lists about 54,000 clones, 94% of them with a count of one. The ten largest make up about 0.22% of the sample.

Here the chain combines TRBV18 and TRBJ1-1, and possibly TRBD1, on 5 matching bases. The receptor was derived from a human donor in good health. Sequencing used T cells isolated from PBMCs. The CDR3 region has the sequence CASTSSTTVSNTEAFF. At the DNA level, the sequence is TGTGCCAGCACATCGAGTACGACAGTTTCGAACACTGAAGCTTTCTTT.